Only a few counts were recorded for the clone carrying this TCR beta chain. The data belong to a study of blood T cell repertoires in COVID-19. Study at large: Sample material is recorded as cDNA or gDNA derived from T cells, B-cell-depleted T cells, or PBMCs.

Produced via immunoSEQ multiplex PCR; TCRdb's table is partial and in-frame only. The data hold 100,000 to 150,000 clones, with 70% to 85% observed a single time. CDR3 size: 16 residues. What was sequenced was peripheral blood. This receptor was identified in a woman aged 60 to 75 with acute or convalescent COVID-19. The chain carries TRBV21-1 and TRBJ1-1; TRBD1 is the table's D call, not checked against the DNA. TRBV21-1 is a pseudogene segment. The CDR3 reads CASSAFPGTENTEAFF. CDR3 coding DNA: TGTGCCAGCAGTGCATTCCCCGGGACAGAGAACACTGAAGCTTTCTTT.